This passage covers 18 T cell receptor beta chains from one sample sequenced in a study of T cell clonotyping in hematopoietic cell transplantation (dated by TCRdb to the early 2020s). What the time point label conveys for this sample: recipient sample about 28 days before transplant, after cytoreduction. The library was prepared using the immunoSEQ multiplex PCR assay. TCRdb limited this immuneACCESS table to in-frame rearrangements with V and J called. A share of clones is missing; checked studies link under half to unresolved V genes, and the rest is unexplained. A total of 25,000 to 35,000 clones appear in this sample, roughly 91% of them only once. The ten largest clones take up about 2.2% of the sample. The source material was peripheral blood mononuclear cells, sampled before stem cell transplant. The receptors come from a man aged 50 to 59 with acute myeloid leukemia. Some clones in this sample may be carry-over from other donors' samples.

V usage is TRBV28 and J usage is TRBJ1-5, with TRBD1 identical over 9 bases. Trimming took 4 bases from V and 6 from J; bases not matched to a gene: 4. There are 14 residues in the CDR3. In germline, CDR1 is MDHEN, CDR2 SYDVKM. The CDR3 loop reads CASSSGTGIQPQHF. The CDR3 nucleotides read TGTGCCAGCAGTTCCGGGACAGGGATTCAGCCCCAGCATTTT.

J is TRBJ1-5 and V is TRBV2, with TRBD1 identical over 8 bases. CDR3 size: 13 residues. Per the germline V gene, CDR1 is SNHLY and CDR2 is FYNNEI. The ends lost 4 bases at V and 7 bases at J; junction bases unmatched: 3. The CDR3 is CASSGTGQQPQHF. CDR3 nucleotides: TGTGCCAGCAGTGGGACAGGGCAGCAGCCCCAGCATTTT.

This rearrangement joins TRBV30 to TRBJ2-1; TRBD1 or TRBD2 may be the D gene (6 bases each). The ends were cut back, 2 bases at V and 0 bases at J, with 14 bases in the middle. Germline CDR1 GTSNPN, CDR2 SVGIG (reference sequence). CDR3 length: 16 residues. The CDR3 protein is CAWSKGGQASYNEQFF. CDR3 sequence (DNA): TGTGCCTGGAGTAAAGGGGGGCAGGCCTCCTACAATGAGCAGTTCTTC.

The chain uses TRBV5-4 and TRBJ2-5; maybe TRBD2 (5 bases). The germline CDR1 and CDR2 sequences are SGHNT and YYREEE (reference sequence). The CDR3 runs 14 residues. V was pared by 0 bases and J by 1 base, with 7 bases between. The CDR3 DNA sequence: TGTGCCAGCAGCTTGGCGGGGTCCCAAGAGACCCAGTACTTC. As protein: CASSLAGSQETQYF.

V and J are TRBV28 and TRBJ2-5; maybe TRBD1 (6 bases). Trimming shortened V by 5 bases and J by 0 bases, and 10 bases separated the two germline ends. The CDR3 length is 14 residues. The V gene's germline CDR1 is MDHEN and CDR2 SYDVKM. The CDR3 coding sequence is TGTGCCAGCAGTCCCGACAGGAACCAAGAGACCCAGTACTTC. This translates into CASSPDRNQETQYF.

This chain joins TRBV28 and TRBJ2-7; tentatively, D is TRBD1 or TRBD2 (5 bases each). CDR3 length: 18 residues. V was cut by 1 base and J by 1 base, with 20 bases left in between. CDR1 and CDR2 from the germline V gene are MDHEN and SYDVKM. The CDR3 sequence: CASSLSRGGTGSSYEQYF. In DNA form, the CDR3 reads TGTGCCAGCAGTTTATCGAGGGGCGGAACAGGTTCTTCCTACGAGCAGTACTTC.

This chain's CDR3 is CAWTRRDAGELFF. DNA of the CDR3: TGTGCCTGGACAAGGAGAGACGCCGGGGAGCTGTTTTTT. The V gene is TRBV30, the J gene TRBJ2-2; D is undetermined. This CDR3 has 13 residues. CDR1 and CDR2 from the germline V gene are GTSNPN and SVGIG (reference sequence). V lost 4 bases and J 6 bases, leaving 12 bases between the germline ends. The entire variable domain, with the rest obtained from reference TRBV30 and TRBJ2-2, is as follows: SQTIHQWPATLVQPVGSPLSLECTVEGTSNPNLYWYRQAAGRGLQLLFYSVGIGQISSEVPQNLSASRPQDRQFILSSKKLLLSDSGFYLCAWTRRDAGELFFGEGSRLTVL.

This chain links TRBV7-8 with TRBJ1-2; D may be TRBD1 (5 bases). Germline loops: CDR1 SGHVS, CDR2 FQNEAQ. The CDR3 consists of 13 residues. V was clipped by 8 bases and J by 5 bases, with 15 bases between them. CDR3 loop: CASCRDGEYGYTF. In DNA, the CDR3 is TGTGCCAGCTGTCGGGACGGCGAGTATGGCTACACCTTC.

V gene TRBV14 combines with J gene TRBJ2-1, with TRBD2 matching over 9 bases. This CDR3 spans 15 amino acids. Per germline, CDR1 SGHDN and CDR2 FVKESK. V lost 4 bases to trimming and J lost 6 bases; unmatched junction nucleotides: 7. CDR3 residues: CASSLTGLASNEQFF. The CDR3 DNA is TGTGCCAGCAGCCTCACGGGACTAGCTTCCAATGAGCAGTTCTTC.

The chain links TRBV9 to TRBJ2-3; TRBD2 matches 8 bases. V was pared by 4 bases and J by 2 bases, with 9 bases of the junction left unmatched. The CDR3 totals 16 residues. The germline V gene has CDR1 SGDLS and CDR2 YYNGEE. The chain's CDR3 is CASSFGASGPTDTQYF. CDR3 nucleotide sequence: TGTGCCAGCAGCTTCGGGGCTAGCGGGCCCACAGATACGCAGTATTTT.

This rearrangement joins TRBV9 to TRBJ2-7; D ambiguous. CDR1 is SGDLS and CDR2 is YYNGEE in the germline V gene. The CDR3 is 15 amino acids. V was clipped by 0 bases and J by 3 bases, with 13 bases between them. The CDR3 spells CASSVGPTSDYEQYF. The CDR3 nucleotides are TGTGCCAGCAGCGTAGGCCCTACATCGGACTACGAGCAGTACTTC.

This chain uses TRBV4-2 with TRBJ2-2; D might be TRBD1 (5 bases). The CDR3 loop spans 16 amino acids. In germline, CDR1 is LGHNA, CDR2 YNFKEQ. Trimming removed 3 bases from V and 4 bases from J, with 15 bases in between. The CDR3 reads CASSHGASRGTGELFF. The CDR3 nucleotides read TGTGCCAGCAGCCATGGGGCCTCTCGAGGCACCGGGGAGCTGTTTTTT.

The chain joins TRBV27 to TRBJ2-7, with a possible D match to TRBD1 (6 bases). This CDR3 is built from 14 residues. V was trimmed by 4 bases and J by 2 bases, leaving 12 bases between them. Germline assignment: CDR1 MNHEY and CDR2 SMNVEV (reference sequence). CDR3 sequence reads: CASSWVGGPYEQYF. The CDR3 coding sequence is TGTGCCAGCAGTTGGGTTGGGGGCCCCTACGAGCAGTACTTC.

This chain links TRBV28 with TRBJ1-6; D possibly corresponds to TRBD1 (5 bases). The V and J ends lost 7 bases and 11 bases respectively, with 18 bases between them. The CDR3 runs to 14 residues. The germline V gene has CDR1 MDHEN and CDR2 SYDVKM. CDR3 protein: CASTGASLTPPLHF. The CDR3 bases are TGTGCCAGCACCGGGGCCTCCCTCACCCCACCCCTCCACTTT.

The CDR3: CASSRQVEFGNEQFF. CDR3 coding DNA: TGTGCCAGCAGCCGCCAAGTGGAGTTCGGGAATGAGCAGTTCTTC. This chain connects TRBV4-2 to TRBJ2-1; D gene ambiguous. Germline-derived CDR1 and CDR2 are LGHNA and YNFKEQ. Trimming removed 4 bases at V and 7 bases at J, with 17 bases between. The CDR3 runs to 15 residues.

This sequence joins TRBV27 and TRBJ2-7; D assignment may be TRBD1 or TRBD2 (5 bases each). V lost 5 bases to trimming and J lost 9 bases, with 23 bases between them. The CDR3 totals 15 residues. Looked up from germline, CDR1 is MNHEY and CDR2 is SMNVEV (reference sequence). CDR3 coding DNA: TGTGCCAGCAGTCATAACCGGGACGTCAGTGTCGGGCAGTACTTC. Translating gives CASSHNRDVSVGQYF.

V gene TRBV7-6 combines with J gene TRBJ2-2; maybe TRBD1 (7 bases). Germline V gene data show CDR1 as SGHVS and CDR2 as FNYEAQ. The CDR3 covers 17 residues. The germline V and J ends were trimmed by 0 bases and 4 bases, with 15 bases remaining between them. The CDR3 spells CASSLARYRGGTGELFF. The DNA of the CDR3 is TGTGCCAGCAGCTTAGCACGCTACAGGGGAGGCACCGGGGAGCTGTTTTTT.

This clone was detected once. The chain uses TRBV6-5 and TRBJ2-1; D is uncertain. V shed 7 bases and J shed 2 bases, with 3 bases lying between them. Germline-derived CDR1 and CDR2 are MNHEY and SVGAGI. This CDR3 spans 11 amino acids. The CDR3 region has the DNA TGTGCCAGCAAGGCCTACAATGAGCAGTTCTTC. It specifies CASKAYNEQFF.